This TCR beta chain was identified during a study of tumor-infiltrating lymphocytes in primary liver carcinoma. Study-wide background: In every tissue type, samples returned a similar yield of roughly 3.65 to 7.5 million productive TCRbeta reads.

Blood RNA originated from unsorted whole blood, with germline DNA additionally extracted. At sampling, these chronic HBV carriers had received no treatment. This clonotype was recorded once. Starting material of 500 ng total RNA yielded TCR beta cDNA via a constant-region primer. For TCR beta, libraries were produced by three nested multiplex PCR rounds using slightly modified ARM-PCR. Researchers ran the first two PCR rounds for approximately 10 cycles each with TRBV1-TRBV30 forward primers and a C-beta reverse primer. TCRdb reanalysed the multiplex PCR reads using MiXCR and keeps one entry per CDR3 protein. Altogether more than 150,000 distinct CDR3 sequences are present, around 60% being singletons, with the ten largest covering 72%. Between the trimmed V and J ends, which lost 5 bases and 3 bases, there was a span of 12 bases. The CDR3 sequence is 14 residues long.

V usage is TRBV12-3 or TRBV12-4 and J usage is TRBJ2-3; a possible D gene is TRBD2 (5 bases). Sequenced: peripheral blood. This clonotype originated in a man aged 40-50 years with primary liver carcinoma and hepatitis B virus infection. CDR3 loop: CASSPVLGTDTQYF. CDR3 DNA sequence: TGTGCCAGCAGTCCTGTACTAGGTACAGATACGCAGTATTTT.